Here is one T cell receptor (beta chain) with its context. Its matching antigen is unknown. PCR employed 60 Vbeta and 13 Jbeta primers. TCRdb's table, derived via immunoSEQ multiplex PCR, lists solely in-frame clones and lacks some. The sample shows 100,000 to 150,000 clones, 80% to 90% of them seen only once. This record belongs to a study of cytomegalovirus exposure and HLA in healthy donors. General study points: With high specificity and sensitivity, the classifier reportedly diagnosed cytomegalovirus status. Most TCR sequences proved rare, with some public TCRs found in many donors. Association of under 20,000 TCR beta sequences with HLA alleles was found at 0.05 false discovery rate in a later analysis.

The receptor comes from a man aged 50 to 59 in good health and CMV-seronegative. The sequencing sample was made of PBMCs.

This CDR3 is CASSQPKGGGSGGQPQHF. As DNA, the CDR3 is TGCGCCAGCAGCCAGCCCAAGGGGGGGGGCTCCGGTGGTCAGCCCCAGCATTTT. This chain uses TRBV4-3 with TRBJ1-5; D is perhaps TRBD1 (6 bases). CDR1 is LGHNA and CDR2 is YSLEER in the germline V gene. Deletions cut 3 bases from V and 6 bases from J, with 24 bases between. This CDR3 is built from 18 residues.